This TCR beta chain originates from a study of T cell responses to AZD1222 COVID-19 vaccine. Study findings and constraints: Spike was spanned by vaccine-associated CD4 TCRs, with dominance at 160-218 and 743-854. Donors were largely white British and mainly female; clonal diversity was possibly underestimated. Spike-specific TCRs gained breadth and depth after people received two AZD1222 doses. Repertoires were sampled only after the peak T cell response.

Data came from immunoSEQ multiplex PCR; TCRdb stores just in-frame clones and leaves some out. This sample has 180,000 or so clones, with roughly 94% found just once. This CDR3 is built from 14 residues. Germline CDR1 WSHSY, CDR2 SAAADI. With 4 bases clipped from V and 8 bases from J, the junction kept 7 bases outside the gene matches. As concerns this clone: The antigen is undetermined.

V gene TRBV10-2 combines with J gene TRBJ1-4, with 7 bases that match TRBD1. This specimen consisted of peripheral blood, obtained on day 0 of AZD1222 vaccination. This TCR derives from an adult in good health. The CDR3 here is CASSGGGEWEKLFF. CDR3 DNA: TGCGCCAGCAGTGGAGGGGGCGAGTGGGAAAAACTGTTTTTT.